A single TCR beta chain is shown here with its context. Its antigen is as yet unknown. One end of the junction fails to match germline, which may point to a read error. Preparation of the TCRbeta library was carried out with unique molecular identifiers. TCRdb reprocessed the PCR reads with MiXCR, giving one entry per CDR3 protein. The table has 500,000 to 750,000 distinct CDR3 sequences, around 27% seen once. The data are from a study of T-cell reconstitution after alpha-beta-depleted transplantation in children. Study findings and constraints: Elevated TCRbeta diversity at day 60 was traced, in some patients, to surviving recipient T cells and thymic progenitors.

This CDR3 spans 16 amino acids. Germline values: CDR1 SGHRS, CDR2 YFSETQ. This receptor was taken from a boy under two years old with Wiskott-Aldrich syndrome, due to receive a stem cell transplant. The chain couples TRBV5-1 to TRBJ2-2; D is perhaps TRBD2 (6 bases). The sequencing here drew on PBMCs, taken before TCRalphabeta/CD19-depleted stem cell transplant. CDR3 amino acids: CASSPPGLGRTGELSF. CDR3 coding DNA: TGCGCCAGCAGCCCTCCGGGACTTGGAAGAACCGGGGAGCTGTCTTTT. The variable domain in full, with the rest retrieved from reference TRBV5-1 and TRBJ2-2, is KAGVTQTPRYLIKTRGQQVTLSCSPISGHRSVSWYQQTPGQGLQFLFEYFSETQRNKGNFPGRFSGRQFSNSRSEMNVSTLELGDSALYLCASSPPGLGRTGELSFGEGSRLTVL.